This note documents a single TCR beta chain sequence. What it recognizes is unknown. This record comes from a study of cytomegalovirus exposure and HLA in healthy donors. Study findings and constraints: The classifier reportedly diagnosed cytomegalovirus status with high sensitivity and specificity. When the data were analyzed later, several of the most significant clusters appeared to be linked to common viral pathogens.

Participants comprised healthy donors of bone marrow. Unrecorded immune exposures were likely, despite nominal health at sampling. Primers: 60 Vbeta forward and 13 Jbeta reverse. TCRdb keeps only in-frame clones here, not all; method: immunoSEQ multiplex PCR. The sample yields about 130,000 clones, 65% to 80% seen once. Germline V lookup: CDR1 GTSNPN, CDR2 SVGIG (reference sequence). J gave up 0 bases and V 2 bases, and 5 bases lay outside the gene matches. The length of the CDR3 is 17 residues. The source is a woman in her 40s in good health and CMV-seronegative. The sample was PBMCs. J is TRBJ2-5 and V is TRBV30; the match to TRBD2 covers 14 bases. CDR3 DNA: TGTGCCTGGAGTACGACTAGCGGGGGGGTATACCAAGAGACCCAGTACTTC. Translating it yields CAWSTTSGGVYQETQYF.